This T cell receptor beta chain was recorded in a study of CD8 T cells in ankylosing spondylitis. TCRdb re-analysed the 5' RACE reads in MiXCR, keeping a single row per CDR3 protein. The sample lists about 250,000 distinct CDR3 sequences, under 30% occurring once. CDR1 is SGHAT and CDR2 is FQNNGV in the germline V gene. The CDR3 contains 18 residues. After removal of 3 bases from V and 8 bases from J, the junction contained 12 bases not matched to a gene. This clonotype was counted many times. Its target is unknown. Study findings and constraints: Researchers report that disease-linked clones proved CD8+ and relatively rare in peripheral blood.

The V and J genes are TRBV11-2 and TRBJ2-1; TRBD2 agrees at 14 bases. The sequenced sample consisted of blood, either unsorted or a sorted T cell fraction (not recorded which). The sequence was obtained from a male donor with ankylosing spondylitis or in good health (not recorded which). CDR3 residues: CASSFFGGLAGGQHEQFF. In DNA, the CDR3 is TGTGCCAGCAGCTTTTTTGGCGGACTAGCGGGGGGACAACATGAGCAGTTCTTC.